This TCR beta chain was recovered during a study of control samples from healthy donors and cancer patients. The table came from immunoSEQ multiplex PCR; TCRdb's copy has only in-frame clones and leaves some out. Of about 130,000 clones in the sample, over 90% were seen once. What was sequenced was PBMCs. This receptor was identified in a man aged 55 to 69 with colorectal cancer.

CDR3 sequence: CASSRDIVTDTQYF. The CDR3 DNA reads TGTGCCAGCAGCCGAGACATAGTCACAGATACGCAGTATTTT. The V and J genes are TRBV14 and TRBJ2-3; D gene unclear. Trimming took 4 bases from V and 2 from J, leaving 10 bases between them. The CDR3 is 14 amino acids. Per the germline V gene, CDR1 is SGHDN and CDR2 is FVKESK. Combining the CDR3 with reference TRBV14 and TRBJ2-3 gives the whole variable domain EAGVTQFPSHSVIEKGQTVTLRCDPISGHDNLYWYRRVMGKEIKFLLHFVKESKQDESGMPNNRFLAERTGGTYSTLKVQPAELEDSGVYFCASSRDIVTDTQYFGPGTRLTVL.